A single T cell receptor (beta chain) is shown here with its context. Its antigen is unidentified. From germline, CDR1 is SGHNT and CDR2 YENEEA. The ends were cut back, 0 bases at V and 6 bases at J, with 5 bases in the middle. This CDR3 has 12 residues. These data belong to a study of cytomegalovirus exposure and HLA in healthy donors. Overall study findings and caveats: A later analysis, which compared TCR beta chains of equal frequency, found the HLA-associated ones more clonally expanded. Previously analyzed data showed that most TCR beta V segments were productive at a frequency of about 90% or about 30%.

Primers: 60 Vbeta forward and 13 Jbeta reverse. TCRdb keeps only in-frame clones here, not all; method: immunoSEQ multiplex PCR. The data show some 180,000 clones, around three quarters seen once. Material for sequencing was PBMCs. The chain has TRBV11-3 and TRBJ1-1; no definite D call. The sequence came from a woman in her thirties in good health and CMV-seropositive. CDR3 nucleotide sequence: TGTGCCAGCAGCTTAGATCGAGCTGAAGCTTTCTTT. Translation gives CASSLDRAEAFF.